This T cell receptor (beta chain) was identified in a study of response to subunit inactivated influenza vaccine (dated by TCRdb to 2016 to 2018). Regarding the study in general: Deep quantitative T cell receptor repertoire profiling was used in the study to track responses to a trivalent subunit inactivated influenza vaccine.

Libraries were made using RT-PCR. Instrument used: Illumina HiSeq 2500. TCRdb reanalyzed the raw reads on its own, using fastp at Q25 for trimming and MiXCR for clone calling, and kept in-frame beta chains. Each record represents a unique CDR3 protein, reported with the most common genes and DNA among its rows. The sample table shows 530,000 or so distinct CDR3 sequences, and approximately 15% are seen once. The ten largest clones represent over 8.5% of the sample. The CDR3 numbers 14 residues from cysteine through phenylalanine. The kept DNA is CDR3 alone, 42 bases in frame from the first base. Relative to germline, V is 4 bases shorter and J is 2 bases shorter, with 9 bases between their ends. Taken from the germline V gene (reference sequence), the CDR1 and CDR2 loops are DFQATT and SNEGSKA. General study outcomes and caveats: The authors proposed that each seasonal influenza vaccination may bring in only a limited number of new T cells.

Note on this clonotype: The specificity of this receptor is unknown. Base qualities are not provided; no much larger clone lies one nucleotide away.

The chain is made from TRBV20-1 and TRBJ2-6; the D gene cannot be named for sure. The sequenced sample was PBMCs from blood, obtained less than 13 days after vaccination. The source is a man aged 45-65 years who received an inactivated influenza vaccine. Donor details come from another sample of the same person, matched by shared clones. The CDR3 protein: CSAMSAAGANVLTF. The DNA sequence is TGCAGTGCTATGTCGGCGGCTGGGGCCAACGTCCTGACTTTC.